This T cell receptor beta chain is from a study of cytomegalovirus exposure and HLA in healthy donors (dated by TCRdb to 2015 to 2018). About the full investigation: According to an earlier analysis of a few hundred of the donors, 150 million to 200 million T cells yielded 117 million unique TCR beta sequences and less than 300 Gb of sequence data. An early release that covered about 600 HLA-typed donors contained approximately 300 gigabases of sequencing data and 85 million to 100 million unique TCR sequences. Among the roughly 370 genotyped donors, approximately 77% belonged to the genetic ancestry cluster associated with self-reported Caucasian donors. The study was designed to test whether signatures of past pathogen exposure could be identified by cataloging public T cell receptors. The study profiled the T cell repertoires of under 700 subjects by immunosequencing and related them to cytomegalovirus serostatus. In addition to the first cohort of around 670 subjects, a separate validation cohort of over 90 different subjects was used. The study combined high-throughput TCR immunosequencing, statistical association of individual TCRs with disease status, and machine learning to predict cytomegalovirus infection status. To study patterns of TCR occurrence, a later analysis re-analyzed previously published TCR beta repertoires from just over 650 donors and added high-resolution HLA genotyping. The later analysis used no new phenotypic data to find candidate immune exposures, relying instead on TCR beta sequences and their occurrence across donors. An earlier analysis of around 640 of the donors used high-throughput TCR beta sequencing to judge whether each TCR beta V gene segment behaved as functional or pseudogenic. Donor age, sex, ethnicity and CMV serostatus were compiled together with the repertoire data. Genome-wide SNP genotypes for about 60% of the roughly 670 donors were used in a later genetic analysis, which treated that subset as a discovery cohort. All discovery cohort repertoires had been generated on a single sequencing platform. HLA typing included class I and class II loci at four-digit resolution. The number of donors typed differed by locus, with 629-630 for A, B, C, DRB1 and DQB1, roughly 520 for DQA1, 600 to 610 for DPA1, and about 450 for DPB1. Because of strong linkage in the cohort, roughly five DR-DQ haplotypes were treated as single units for association and clustering. On average, around 200,000 unique TCR beta nucleotide sequences were sequenced per donor among a few hundred genotyped donors of the cohort, with roughly 19% of those sequences being non-productive. On the study overall, not on this receptor specifically: Presence/absence analyses assumed roughly uniform sequencing depth across donors, an assumption that may not hold. A further reported finding was that TCR beta sequences accurately predicted the HLA-A and HLA-B alleles for most subjects in the first cohort. For the cohort, immune exposure information was limited to CMV serostatus. A cluster of highly shared sequence variants was judged likely to represent a technical artifact of the sequencing pipeline. Only TCR beta chains were sequenced in this cohort, and the absence of alpha or paired-chain data limited detectable features. According to a later analysis, most CMV-associated TCR beta chains appeared to be HLA-restricted, and the HLA associations seemed to be driven largely by CMV exposure. HLA typing was unavailable for some donors at each locus, so association tests used only the typed subset. Several of the top co-occurrence clusters appeared to be linked to parvovirus B19, influenza, CMV and Epstein-Barr virus, according to a later analysis. The classifier was reported to diagnose cytomegalovirus status with high specificity and sensitivity in both the original and validation cohorts. According to a later analysis, TCR association rates differed among HLA loci, with DRB1 alleles showing the most associated TCRs and HLA-C alleles showing the fewest. Most TCR sequences were seen in very few donors, while some public TCRs were found in many individuals. Linkage disequilibrium might explain the correlated functional status among segregating V segments, but an unknown experimental factor could not be excluded. At a false discovery rate of 0.05, a later analysis linked fewer than 20,000 TCR beta sequences to specific HLA alleles. A few of the identified cytomegalovirus-associated TCR beta chains were confirmed in vitro to be specific for cytomegalovirus antigens. Some IMGT-functional V segments, including TRBV6-2 and TRBV6-3, could not be told apart with the 87-base-pair reads, so those segments were excluded. Broadly in line with IMGT annotations, most TCR beta V segments showed up in productive rearrangements about 87% or about 30% of the time in an earlier analysis of around 600 of the donors. In a later analysis, HLA-associated TCR beta chains were found to be more clonally expanded and to have lower generation probabilities than equally common non-associated chains. It was suggested by the authors that the approach could potentially be generalized to other disease states and immunological phenotypes. A total of 150 to 200 TCR beta chains were listed by the study as associated with cytomegalovirus. Because counts were too low, roughly 17 rarely observed V segments, including chromosome 9 orphons, were left out of the earlier analysis of roughly 600 of the donors. A later genetic analysis associated a missense DCLRE1C variant with V-gene and J-gene trimming of TCR beta chains, and an independent cohort replicated the association. Compared with the roughly 710-donor mean, donors in an Asian-associated ancestry cluster had fewer N-insertions in productive TCRs, according to a later genetic analysis. Strong co-occurrence of HLA alleles, especially DR and DQ, made assigning TCR associations to individual alleles difficult.

The cohort was made up of hundreds of healthy bone marrow donors. At the time of sampling, every cohort member was nominally healthy, though immune exposures that went unrecorded were likely present. The donor tested CMV seronegative, placing the donor among the 352 seronegative members of the cohort. A peripheral blood sample was provided by each donor, and peripheral blood mononuclear cells were used for TCR beta sequencing. The Qiagen DNeasy Blood Extraction Kit was used to extract genomic DNA from the blood cell samples. Points on this clone: What this receptor recognizes is not known. Base qualities are missing; no much larger clone stands one base away.

Its CDR3 holds 12 amino acids, cysteine through phenylalanine. Here the CDR3 DNA is all that survives: 36 bases in frame from base 1. CDR1 and CDR2 are drawn from the germline V gene (reference sequence): PRHDT, FYEKMQ. The junction shows trimming of 0 bases on V and 7 bases on J, plus 6 bases between the germline ends. The library was generated by the immunoSEQ multiplex PCR assay. For the multiplex PCR, a mixture combining 60 forward primers for TCR Vbeta segments and 13 reverse primers for TCR Jbeta segments was used. The CDR3 region of rearranged TCR beta genes was amplified from genomic DNA by a multiplex PCR assay. Amplified TCR beta libraries were sequenced as 87-base-pair reads on the Illumina HiSeq System. On the study's bioinformatics: A later analysis tallied around 87 million unique TCR beta chains across the 640 or so repertoires, and about 10 million of those chains were shared by two or more donors. A nearest-neighbor algorithm error-corrected the raw reads and collapsed the reads into unique sequences, merging closely related sequences to remove PCR and sequencing errors. V, D and J gene segments were assigned by aligning CDR3 sequences to IMGT reference sequences. For a sequence to be retained, at least a six-nucleotide match to both a V gene segment and a J gene segment was required. A rearrangement was called productive if the CDR3 had no stop codons and remained in frame with V and J, and every other rearrangement was called non-productive. CDR3 was defined by IMGT convention, running from the second conserved V-encoded cysteine to the conserved J-encoded phenylalanine. In an earlier analysis of 500 to 650 of the donors, sequences lacking an unambiguous match to a single V gene segment were excluded. An earlier analysis of about 590 of the donors classified V segments as functional when productive rearrangements were above 56.7% and as segregating when the standard deviation between donors was above 5%. A statistical classification framework was built to diagnose cytomegalovirus status from the catalog of TCR beta chain sequences. A later analysis assigned V and J genes by comparing TCR nucleotide sequences with IMGT/GENE-DB human TR gene sequences. The TCRdist pipeline was used in a later analysis to assign CDR3 sequences and most-parsimonious VDJ recombination scenarios. In a later analysis, every TCR beta chain was defined by the combination of its CDR3 amino acid sequence and its V-gene family, and reads without a unique V-gene family were dropped. To address suspected cross-contamination and a sequencing artifact, a later analysis removed 592 highly shared, low-generation-probability nucleotide sequences. In a later analysis, a clonal expansion index was calculated for each public chain from normalized within-repertoire ranks of inferred template counts. A later analysis computed generation probabilities with a VDJ recombination model fitted to out-of-frame rearrangements, and checked the results against IGoR. A later analysis scored TCR-TCR, TCR-HLA and TCR-CMV co-occurrence with hypergeometric tests, applying a repertoire-size bias correction to TCR pairs. A later analysis estimated false discovery rates by permuting HLA or CMV assignments 20 times. In a later analysis, co-occurring TCRs were grouped using DBSCAN, and TCRdist sequence similarity was added for clustering within HLA-allele-positive subsets. Repertoires with fewer than 30,000 or more than 120,000 public chains, plus five repertoires with anomalous nucleotide sharing, were excluded from co-occurrence clustering. TCRdb holds this immuneACCESS table with in-frame rearrangements only. Some clones are missing; in checked studies, unresolved V genes explain under half, and the rest has no known cause. For V, J and clone size, that table is used; D and trimming come from the DNA. The sample contains 75,000 to 100,000 clones, around 77% of them found a single time. Clones ranked in the top ten supply more than 3% of the sample.

This receptor was obtained from a man aged 35 to 55 in good health and CMV-seronegative. Source material: PBMCs. The receptor chain draws on TRBV13 and TRBJ1-2, with no D gene named confidently. The CDR3 is CASSLGGSGYTF. The base sequence is TGTGCCAGCAGCTTAGGCGGGTCTGGCTACACCTTC.